This TCR beta chain was identified during a study of blood T cells in healthy people across ages. Study-wide points: Older individuals had lower TCR beta diversity per million T cells (the decline was roughly linear). Long-lived donors exceeded aged donors in naive CD4+ cells and diversity.

V was trimmed by 1 base and J by 2 bases, leaving 13 bases between them. Germline V gene sequence: CDR1 SSHAT, CDR2 FNYEAQ (reference sequence). The CDR3 totals 16 residues. As concerns this clonotype: The antigen remains unidentified.

Every donor contributed around 10 milliliters of peripheral blood by blood draw. It was with a sample-barcoded 5' primer and a J-beta primer mix that a second PCR of roughly 7 to 12 cycles was run. TCRdb used MiXCR to reprocess the 5' RACE reads, holding one entry per CDR3 protein. Of 750,000 to 950,000 distinct CDR3 sequences listed, approximately 55% are singletons. Sequenced material: blood. This TCR was recovered from a man older than 75 in good health. This sequence joins TRBV7-7 and TRBJ2-3; the D gene is possibly TRBD2 (6 bases). As DNA, the CDR3 is TGTGCCAGCAGCTTAGGGGTCAGGGAGGACACAGATACGCAGTATTTT. Translation gives CASSLGVREDTDTQYF. The full variable domain, in which reference TRBV7-7 and TRBJ2-3 provide the parts outside the CDR3, is GAGVSQSPRYKVTKRGQDVTLRCDPISSHATLYWYQQALGQGPEFLTYFNYEAQPDKSGLPSDRFSAERPEGSISTLTIQRTEQRDSAMYRCASSLGVREDTDTQYFGPGTRLTVL.